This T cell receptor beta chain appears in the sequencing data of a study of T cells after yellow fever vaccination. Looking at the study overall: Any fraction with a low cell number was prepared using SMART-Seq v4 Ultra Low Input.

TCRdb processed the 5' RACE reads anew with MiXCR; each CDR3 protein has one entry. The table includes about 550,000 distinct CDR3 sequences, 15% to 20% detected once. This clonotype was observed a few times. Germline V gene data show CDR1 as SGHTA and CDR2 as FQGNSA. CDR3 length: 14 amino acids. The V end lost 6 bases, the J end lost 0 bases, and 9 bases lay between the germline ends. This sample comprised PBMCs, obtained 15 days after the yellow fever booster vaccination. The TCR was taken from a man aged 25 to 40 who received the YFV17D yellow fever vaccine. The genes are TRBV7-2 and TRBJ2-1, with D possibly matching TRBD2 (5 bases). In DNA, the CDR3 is TGTGCCAGCAGGGACTCGCGCTCCTACAATGAGCAGTTCTTC. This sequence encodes CASRDSRSYNEQFF. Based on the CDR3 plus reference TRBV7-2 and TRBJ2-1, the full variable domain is GAGVSQSPSNKVTEKGKDVELRCDPISGHTALYWYRQSLGQGLEFLIYFQGNSAPDKSGLPSDRFSAERTGGSVSTLTIQRTQQEDSAVYLCASRDSRSYNEQFFGPGTRLTVL.